This T cell receptor beta chain was found in a study of cytomegalovirus exposure and HLA in healthy donors. Study context: T cells numbering around 190 million yielded some 110 million unique TCR beta sequences in an earlier analysis.

Trimming removed 6 bases from V and 6 bases from J, with 12 bases in between. Germline V gene data show CDR1 as SGHAT and CDR2 as FQNNGV. The CDR3 has 12 residues. Whole-study results and caveats: Testing in vitro showed a few CMV-associated chains specific for CMV antigens. A later analysis associated 15,000 or so TCR beta sequences with HLA alleles at a 0.05 false discovery rate. Differences between HLA loci emerged in a later analysis of TCR association rates, with DRB1 most and HLA-C fewest.

Remarks on this clone: Its antigen is not known.

The PCR was carried out with 60 Vbeta primers and 13 Jbeta primers. Method: immunoSEQ multiplex PCR; TCRdb's copy keeps in-frame clones and lacks some. The table shows 160,000 or so clones, with 70% occurring only once. This TCR came from a young man in good health and CMV-seropositive. The V call is TRBV11-2, the J call TRBJ2-7, with a possible D match to TRBD1 (7 bases). Sequences were obtained from PBMCs. CDR3 nucleotide sequence: TGTGCCAGCAGAGGGGGCGGGGTCGAGCAGTACGTC. Encoded protein: CASRGGGVEQYV.